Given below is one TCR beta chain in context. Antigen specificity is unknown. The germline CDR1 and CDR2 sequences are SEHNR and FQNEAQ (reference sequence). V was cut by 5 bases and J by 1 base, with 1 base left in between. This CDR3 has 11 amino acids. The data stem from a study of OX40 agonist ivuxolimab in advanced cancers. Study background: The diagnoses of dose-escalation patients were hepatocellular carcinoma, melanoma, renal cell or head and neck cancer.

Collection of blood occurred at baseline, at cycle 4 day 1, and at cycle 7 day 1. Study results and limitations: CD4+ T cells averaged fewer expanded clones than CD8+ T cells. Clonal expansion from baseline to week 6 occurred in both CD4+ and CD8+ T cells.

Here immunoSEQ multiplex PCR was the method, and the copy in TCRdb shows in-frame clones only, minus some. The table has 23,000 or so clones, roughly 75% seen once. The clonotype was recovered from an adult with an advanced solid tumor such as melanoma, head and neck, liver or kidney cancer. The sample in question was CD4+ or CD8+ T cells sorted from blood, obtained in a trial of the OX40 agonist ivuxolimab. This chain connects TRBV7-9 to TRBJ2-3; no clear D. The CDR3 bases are TGTGCCAGCAGCCGCACAGATACGCAGTATTTT. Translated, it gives CASSRTDTQYF. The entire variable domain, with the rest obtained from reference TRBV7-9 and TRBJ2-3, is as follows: DTGVSQNPRHKITKRGQNVTFRCDPISEHNRLYWYRQTLGQGPEFLTYFQNEAQLEKSRLLSDRFSAERPKGSFSTLEIQRTEQGDSAMYLCASSRTDTQYFGPGTRLTVL.